This T cell receptor beta chain was obtained from a study of blood T cell repertoires in COVID-19. On the study more broadly: Acute and convalescent COVID-19 specimens originated in the United States, Italy and Spain. Nucleic acid was either cDNA or gDNA, and it came from T cells, B-cell-depleted T cells, or PBMCs.

How the authors handled the data: From reference gene primer amplification, estimates of nucleated cell counts were derived. Profiling relied on immunoSEQ multiplex PCR, and the TCRdb table lists in-frame clones only, not all of them. The D gene and trimming were derived from the DNA, and the V and J assignments and clone size from that table. Among approximately 110,000 clones, roughly 74% were seen once, and the ten largest hold 6%. The germline CDR1 and CDR2 sequences are SGDLS and YYNGEE. The V and J ends lost 4 bases and 2 bases, in that order; junction bases with no gene match: 3. This CDR3 contains 16 residues. Patients from Seattle were sampled longitudinally, starting during active infection.

J is TRBJ2-1 and V is TRBV9; 13 bases agree with TRBD2. The sequenced sample was peripheral blood. The sequence came from an elderly man with COVID-19, enrolled during active disease. The CDR3 bases are TGTGCCAGCAGCCGACTAGCGGGAGGCACCTACAATGAGCAGTTCTTC. Translated: CASSRLAGGTYNEQFF.